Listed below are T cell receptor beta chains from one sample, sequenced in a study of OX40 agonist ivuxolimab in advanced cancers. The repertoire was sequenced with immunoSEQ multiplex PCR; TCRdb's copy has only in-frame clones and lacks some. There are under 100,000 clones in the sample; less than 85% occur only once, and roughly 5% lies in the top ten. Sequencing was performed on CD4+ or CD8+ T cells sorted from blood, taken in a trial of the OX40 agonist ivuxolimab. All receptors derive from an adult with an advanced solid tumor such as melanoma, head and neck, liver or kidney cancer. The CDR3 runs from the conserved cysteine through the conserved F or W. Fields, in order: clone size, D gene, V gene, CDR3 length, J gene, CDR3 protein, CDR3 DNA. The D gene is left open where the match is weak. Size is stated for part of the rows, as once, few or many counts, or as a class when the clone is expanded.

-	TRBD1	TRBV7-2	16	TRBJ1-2	CASSLGGRGRPYGYTF	TGTGCCAGCAGCTTAGGGGGCAGGGGGCGTCCCTATGGCTACACCTTC
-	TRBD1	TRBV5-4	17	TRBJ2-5	CASSFGFGQGSQETQYF	TGTGCCAGCAGCTTCGGATTCGGACAGGGGAGCCAAGAGACCCAGTACTTC
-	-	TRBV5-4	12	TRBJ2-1	CASSSGPNEQFF	TGTGCCAGCAGTTCGGGCCCCAATGAGCAGTTCTTC
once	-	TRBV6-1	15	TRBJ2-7	CASRPLQGAAYEQYF	TGTGCCAGCAGGCCTTTACAGGGCGCTGCCTACGAGCAGTACTTC
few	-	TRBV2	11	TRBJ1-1	CASSDDTEAFF	TGTGCCAGCAGTGACGACACTGAAGCTTTCTTT
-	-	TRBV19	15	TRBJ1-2	CASSIVGGTDYGYTF	TGTGCCAGTAGTATAGTAGGAGGTACTGACTATGGCTACACCTTC
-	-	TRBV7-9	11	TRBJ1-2	CASSLLGGYTF	TGTGCCAGCAGCTTATTAGGGGGCTACACCTTC
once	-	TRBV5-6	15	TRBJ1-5	CASSPWTESNQPQHF	TGTGCCAGCAGCCCCTGGACAGAAAGCAATCAGCCCCAGCATTTT
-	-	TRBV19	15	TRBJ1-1	CASSIAGSTNTEAFF	TGTGCCAGTAGTATAGCTGGCTCGACGAACACTGAAGCTTTCTTT
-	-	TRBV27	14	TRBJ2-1	CASSLLDQRNEQFF	TGTGCCAGCAGTCTATTGGACCAGCGTAATGAGCAGTTCTTC
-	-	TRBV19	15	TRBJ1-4	CASSTDPGTNEKLFF	TGTGCCAGTAGTACGGACCCCGGCACCAATGAAAAACTGTTTTTT
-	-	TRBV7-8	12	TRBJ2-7	CASSLGGSEQYF	TGTGCCAGCAGCTTGGGCGGCAGCGAGCAGTACTTC
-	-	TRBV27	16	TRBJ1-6	CASSPPGTPYNSPLHF	TGTGCCAGCAGCCCACCCGGGACGCCCTATAATTCACCCCTCCACTTT
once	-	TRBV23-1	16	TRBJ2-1	CASSQLKEGDYNEQFF	TGCGCCAGCAGTCAATTGAAGGAGGGAGATTACAATGAGCAGTTCTTC
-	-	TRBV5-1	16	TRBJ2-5	CASSFPSRGSGETQYF	TGCGCCAGCAGCTTCCCGTCCCGGGGGTCGGGGGAGACCCAGTACTTC